The clone carrying this TCR beta chain was recorded many times. Its target is unknown. TCR beta CDR3 regions were amplified from RNA transcripts. First-round RT-PCR of the TCR CDR3 relied on the HTBI primer set. TCRdb recomputed calls from the multiplex PCR reads with MiXCR, one row per CDR3 protein. The data contain around 350,000 distinct CDR3 sequences, around 13% of them seen just once; the ten biggest clones take up over 8.5%. The sample is drawn from a study of T cells in Graves' hyperthyroidism and ophthalmopathy. Turning to the study itself: Peripheral blood collection took place at initial diagnosis, before any treatment. Findings and caveats of the study: From stable hyperthyroidism, ophthalmopathy was set apart by a 13 V-J model.

V was cut by 3 bases and J by 3 bases, with 18 bases left in between. The germline V gene encodes CDR1 MNHEY and CDR2 SMNVEV (reference sequence). The CDR3 is made up of 18 amino acids. The chain recombines TRBV27 with TRBJ1-6; perhaps TRBD1 as D (6 bases). Sequences were obtained from blood. This TCR was sampled from a young woman with Graves' hyperthyroidism. CDR3 nucleotides: TGTGCCAGCAGTTTTGGGGGGCCTCACGGTCTCTATAATTCACCCCTCCACTTT. Translating gives CASSFGGPHGLYNSPLHF.